The source of this T cell receptor beta chain is a study of cytomegalovirus exposure and HLA in healthy donors. Study results and caveats: Earlier results showed most TCR beta V segments being productive about 87% or about 30% of the time.

This CDR3 region has 13 residues. Looked up from germline, CDR1 is LNHDA and CDR2 is SQIVND (reference sequence). Between the trimmed V and J ends, which lost 9 bases and 0 bases, there was a span of 8 bases. To note about this clone: Its antigen is unidentified.

The PCR had 60 Vbeta and 13 Jbeta primers. Data came from immunoSEQ multiplex PCR; TCRdb stores just in-frame clones and leaves some out. The table lists approximately 150,000 clones, 60% to 80% of them singletons. The sequenced sample consisted of PBMCs. The source of this sequence is a male donor in good health and CMV-seronegative. The chain joins TRBV19 to TRBJ1-4, with D unresolved. The CDR3 region is CASQRTTNEKLFF. The CDR3 DNA follows: TGTGCCAGCCAGAGGACAACTAATGAAAAACTGTTTTTT. The full variable domain, its missing parts supplied by reference TRBV19 and TRBJ1-4, is DGGITQSPKYLFRKEGQNVTLSCEQNLNHDAMYWYRQDPGQGLRLIYYSQIVNDFQKGDIAEGYSVSREKKESFPLTVTSAQKNPTAFYLCASQRTTNEKLFFGSGTQLSVL.